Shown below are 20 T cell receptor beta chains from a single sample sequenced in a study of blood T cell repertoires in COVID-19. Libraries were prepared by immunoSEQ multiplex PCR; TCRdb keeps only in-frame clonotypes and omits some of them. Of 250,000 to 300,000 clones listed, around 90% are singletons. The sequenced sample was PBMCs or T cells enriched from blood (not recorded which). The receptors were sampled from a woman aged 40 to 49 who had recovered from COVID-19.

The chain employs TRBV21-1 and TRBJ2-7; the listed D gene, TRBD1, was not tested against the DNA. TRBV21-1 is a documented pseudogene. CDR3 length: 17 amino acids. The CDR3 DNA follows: TGTGCCAGCAGCGAACCAAGGAACCGGGACAGGACCTACGAGCAGTACTTC. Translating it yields CASSEPRNRDRTYEQYF.

The CDR3 protein is CASRAPNAGELFF. CDR3 nucleotide sequence: TGTGCCAGCAGAGCCCCTAACGCCGGGGAGCTGTTTTTT. The gene calls are TRBV6-5 and TRBJ2-2; D unresolved. This CDR3 has 13 amino acids. Germline-derived CDR1 and CDR2 are MNHEY and SVGAGI. V shed 6 bases and J shed 6 bases, with 11 bases lying between them.

CDR3 in amino acids: CASSLGQLSGNTIYF. CDR3 sequence (DNA): TGTGCCAGCAGTTTGGGGCAGCTCTCTGGAAACACCATATATTTT. J is TRBJ1-3 and V is TRBV28, with a weak D call TRBD1 (5 bases). Germline V gene data show CDR1 as MDHEN and CDR2 as SYDVKM. CDR3 length equals 15 residues. V dropped 3 bases and J dropped 0 bases, with 9 bases sitting between them.

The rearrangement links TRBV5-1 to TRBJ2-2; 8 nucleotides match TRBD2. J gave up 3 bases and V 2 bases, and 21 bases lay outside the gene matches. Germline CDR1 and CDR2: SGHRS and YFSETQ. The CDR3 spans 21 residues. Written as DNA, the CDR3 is TGCGCCAGCAGCTTCAATAACCAGGCCAACTCGCGGGGGGCCCACACCGGGGAGCTGTTTTTT. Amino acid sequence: CASSFNNQANSRGAHTGELFF.

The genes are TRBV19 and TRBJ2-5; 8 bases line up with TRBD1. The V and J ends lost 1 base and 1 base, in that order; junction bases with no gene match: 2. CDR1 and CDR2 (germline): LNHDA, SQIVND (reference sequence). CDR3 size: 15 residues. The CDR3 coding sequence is TGTGCCAGTAGTATAGCGGACAGGGTCCAAGAGACCCAGTACTTC. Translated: CASSIADRVQETQYF.

The CDR3 here is CASSLAGSTGGGGYTF. The CDR3 nucleotides are TGCGCCAGCAGCTTGGCCGGCTCGACAGGGGGTGGAGGCTACACCTTC. This rearrangement joins TRBV5-1 to TRBJ1-2, with 9 nucleotides matching TRBD1. There are 16 residues in the CDR3. The ends lost 0 bases at V and 8 bases at J; junction bases unmatched: 11. Germline CDR1 is SGHRS and CDR2 is YFSETQ.

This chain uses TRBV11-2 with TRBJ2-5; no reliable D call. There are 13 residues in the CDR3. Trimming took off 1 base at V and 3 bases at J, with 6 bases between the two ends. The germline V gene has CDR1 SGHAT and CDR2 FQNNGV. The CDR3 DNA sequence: TGTGCCAGCAGCTTAGGAACGGAAGAGACCCAGTACTTC. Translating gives CASSLGTEETQYF.

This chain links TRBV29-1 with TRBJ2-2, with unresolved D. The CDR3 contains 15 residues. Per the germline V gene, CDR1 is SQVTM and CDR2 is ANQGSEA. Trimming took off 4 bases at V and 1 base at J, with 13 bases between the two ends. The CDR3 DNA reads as TGCAGCGTTGCCCCAGTCCAGGAGAACACCGGGGAGCTGTTTTTT. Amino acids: CSVAPVQENTGELFF.

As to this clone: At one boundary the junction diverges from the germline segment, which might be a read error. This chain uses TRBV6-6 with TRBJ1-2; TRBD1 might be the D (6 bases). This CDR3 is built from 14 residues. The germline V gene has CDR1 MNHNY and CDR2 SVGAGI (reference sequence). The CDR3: CASSTKQGAQITLF. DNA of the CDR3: TGTGCCAGCAGTACAAAACAGGGTGCACAAATCACTCTTTTC.

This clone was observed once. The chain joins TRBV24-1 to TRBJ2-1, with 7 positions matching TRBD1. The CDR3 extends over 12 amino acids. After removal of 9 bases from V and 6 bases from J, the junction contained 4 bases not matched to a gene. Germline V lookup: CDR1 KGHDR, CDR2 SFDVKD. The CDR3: CATGTELNEQFF. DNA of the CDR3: TGTGCCACCGGGACAGAACTCAATGAGCAGTTCTTC.

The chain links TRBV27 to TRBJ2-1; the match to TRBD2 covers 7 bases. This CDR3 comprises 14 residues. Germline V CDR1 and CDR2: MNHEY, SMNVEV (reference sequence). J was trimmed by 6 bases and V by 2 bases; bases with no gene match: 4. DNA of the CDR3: TGTGCCAGCAGTTTAGTGCGGGAGTTCAATGAGCAGTTCTTC. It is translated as CASSLVREFNEQFF.

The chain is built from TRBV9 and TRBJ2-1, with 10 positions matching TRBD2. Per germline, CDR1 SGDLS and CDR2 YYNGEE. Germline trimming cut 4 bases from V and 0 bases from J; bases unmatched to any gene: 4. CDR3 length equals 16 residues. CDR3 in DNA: TGTGCCAGCAGCAAAACTAGCGGGGACTCCTACAATGAGCAGTTCTTC. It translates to CASSKTSGDSYNEQFF.

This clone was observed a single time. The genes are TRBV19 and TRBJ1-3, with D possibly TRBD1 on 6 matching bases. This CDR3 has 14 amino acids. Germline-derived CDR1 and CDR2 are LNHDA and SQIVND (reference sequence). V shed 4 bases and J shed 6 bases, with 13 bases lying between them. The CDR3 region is CASSNPGDLNTIYF. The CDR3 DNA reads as TGTGCCAGTAGTAACCCAGGGGATCTAAACACCATATATTTT.

CDR3 nucleotide sequence: TGTGCCAGTATAGGGGACAGGGGGAGTAACTATGGCTACACCTTC. Its translation is CASIGDRGSNYGYTF. This sequence joins TRBV19 and TRBJ1-2; 11 nucleotides match TRBD1. Germline CDR1 reads LNHDA; CDR2 reads SQIVND (reference sequence). There are 15 residues in the CDR3. V shed 7 bases, J shed 1 base, and the junction held 5 bases outside the gene matches.

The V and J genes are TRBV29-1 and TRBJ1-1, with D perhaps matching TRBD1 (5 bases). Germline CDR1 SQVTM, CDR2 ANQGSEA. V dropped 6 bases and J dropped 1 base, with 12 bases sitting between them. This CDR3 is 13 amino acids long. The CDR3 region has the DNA TGCAGCGTGCGAGCCCAGGGGAACACTGAAGCTTTCTTT. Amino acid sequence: CSVRAQGNTEAFF. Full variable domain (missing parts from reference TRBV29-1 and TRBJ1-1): SAVISQKPSRDICQRGTSLTIQCQVDSQVTMMFWYRQQPGQSLTLIATANQGSEATYESGFVIDKFPISRPNLTFSTLTVSNMSPEDSSIYLCSVRAQGNTEAFFGQGTRLTVV.

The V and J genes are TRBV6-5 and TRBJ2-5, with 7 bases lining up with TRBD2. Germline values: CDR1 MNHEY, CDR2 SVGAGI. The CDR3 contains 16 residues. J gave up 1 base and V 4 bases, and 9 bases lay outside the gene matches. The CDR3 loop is CASSSLSGGGQETQYF. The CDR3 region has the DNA TGTGCCAGCAGTTCCTTATCAGGCGGGGGCCAAGAGACCCAGTACTTC.

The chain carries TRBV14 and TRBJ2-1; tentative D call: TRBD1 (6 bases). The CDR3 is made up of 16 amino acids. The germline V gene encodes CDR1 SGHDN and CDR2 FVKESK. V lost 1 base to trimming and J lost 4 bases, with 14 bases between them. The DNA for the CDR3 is TGTGCCAGCAGCCAAGGAGGGGGACGGACTTACAATGAGCAGTTCTTC. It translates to CASSQGGGRTYNEQFF.

The CDR3 DNA is TGTGCCAGCAGCTTAGGGACAGGGACCACTGAAGCTTTCTTT. Protein sequence: CASSLGTGTTEAFF. The chain employs TRBV7-2 and TRBJ1-1; 8 positions agree with TRBD1. The CDR3 is 14 amino acids. The trim removed 1 base at V and 4 bases at J, leaving 2 bases unmatched. From germline, CDR1 is SGHTA and CDR2 FQGNSA.

CDR3 nucleotide sequence: TGTGCCATCAGTGCCGGTGTTGTCTACGAGCAGTACTTC. Its protein is CAISAGVVYEQYF. The chain combines TRBV10-3 with TRBJ2-7; D uncertain. The CDR3 runs to 13 residues. V gave up 4 bases and J gave up 3 bases, with 10 bases separating them. Per germline, CDR1 ENHRY and CDR2 SYGVKD.

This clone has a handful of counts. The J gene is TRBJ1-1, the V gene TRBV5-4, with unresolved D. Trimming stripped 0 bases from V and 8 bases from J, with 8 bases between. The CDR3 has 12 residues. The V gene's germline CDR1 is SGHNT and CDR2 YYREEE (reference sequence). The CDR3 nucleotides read TGTGCCAGCAGCTTGGGGCCCGGGGAAGCTTTCTTT. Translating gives CASSLGPGEAFF. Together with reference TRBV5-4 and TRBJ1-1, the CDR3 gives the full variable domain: ETGVTQSPTHLIKTRGQQVTLRCSSQSGHNTVSWYQQALGQGPQFIFQYYREEENGRGNFPPRFSGLQFPNYSSELNVNALELDDSALYLCASSLGPGEAFFGQGTRLTVV.